This T cell receptor beta chain was captured by sequencing in a study of blood T cell repertoires in COVID-19. Study-level information: There were acute and convalescent COVID-19 samples, and they came from the United States, Italy and Spain. T cells, B-cell-depleted T cells, or PBMCs supplied cDNA or gDNA.

The table came from immunoSEQ multiplex PCR; TCRdb's copy has only in-frame clones and leaves some out. The profile shows roughly 250,000 clones, about nine tenths of them singletons. Clinical history as reported by participants underpinned cohort assignment. CDR3 length: 15 amino acids. V lost 5 bases to trimming and J lost 6 bases, with 16 bases between them. Per germline, CDR1 SGHAT and CDR2 FQNNGV. The specimen was PBMCs or T cells enriched from blood (not recorded which). V usage is TRBV11-2 and J usage is TRBJ2-2; D ambiguous. This receptor was obtained from a woman under 40 with acute COVID-19. This chain's CDR3 is CASSLRVTGSGELFF. The CDR3, as DNA: TGTGCCAGCAGCCTAAGAGTCACCGGGTCCGGGGAGCTGTTTTTT.